The present TCR beta chain was sequenced within a study of blood T cell repertoires in COVID-19. Participant ages covered roughly 18 to 89 years across 24 US areas. Among Cohort 3 donors, those recovered had two negative PCRs, clearance, or symptom resolution. Profiling relied on immunoSEQ multiplex PCR, and the TCRdb table lists in-frame clones only, not all of them. Of fewer than 450,000 clones detected, about 90% appear once; the ten largest clones hold 0.6%. This CDR3 contains 13 residues. Trimming stripped 6 bases from V and 6 bases from J, with 12 bases between. Germline CDR1 MDHEN, CDR2 SYDVKM.

The sample taken for sequencing was PBMCs or T cells enriched from blood (not recorded which). The chain is built from TRBV28 and TRBJ2-1, with a weak D call TRBD1 (5 bases). The sequence was obtained from a young man who had recovered from COVID-19. The CDR3 sequence: CASRRFGANEQFF. The DNA of the CDR3 is TGTGCCAGCAGGCGCTTTGGGGCCAATGAGCAGTTCTTC.